One sample yielded the 14 T cell receptor beta chains listed below, sequenced in a study of T-cell memory formation after mild COVID-19. TCRdb recomputed calls from the 5' RACE reads with MiXCR, one row per CDR3 protein. The top ten clones hold around 9% of a sample with 350,000 to 450,000 distinct CDR3 sequences, 20% to 25% of them seen once. Specimen: PBMCs or a T cell subset sorted from them (not recorded which). These TCRs come from an adult woman who had mild COVID-19 (a few samples of this study predate the infection). Cell type and time point are not known.

The chain uses TRBV7-9 and TRBJ2-1; D is uncertain. The CDR3 covers 13 residues. Trimming shortened V by 2 bases and J by 1 base, and 3 bases separated the two germline ends. Germline V gene sequence: CDR1 SEHNR, CDR2 FQNEAQ (reference sequence). The CDR3 nucleotides read TGTGCCAGCAGCTTACCGTCCTACAATGAGCAGTTCTTC. Translating it yields CASSLPSYNEQFF. The full variable domain, rest sourced from reference TRBV7-9 and TRBJ2-1, is DTGVSQNPRHKITKRGQNVTFRCDPISEHNRLYWYRQTLGQGPEFLTYFQNEAQLEKSRLLSDRFSAERPKGSFSTLEIQRTEQGDSAMYLCASSLPSYNEQFFGPGTRLTVL.

This clonotype was counted only a few times. The chain joins TRBV10-3 to TRBJ1-3, with D uncertain. This CDR3 spans 14 amino acids. Germline lookup yields CDR1 ENHRY and CDR2 SYGVKD. With 7 bases removed from V and 4 bases from J, the gap between germline ends came to 14 bases. This chain's CDR3 is CAINPGTIGNTIYF. The CDR3, as DNA: TGTGCCATCAATCCTGGCACGATCGGAAACACCATATATTTT.

The chain couples TRBV27 to TRBJ1-2; 7 bases map to TRBD1. J lost 2 bases, V lost 10 bases, and 10 bases had no gene match. CDR1 MNHEY and CDR2 SMNVEV come from the germline V gene (reference sequence). There are 14 residues in the CDR3. CDR3 DNA: TGTGCCACCAGAGCAGGACAGGAGAACTATGGCTACACCTTC. Translation: CATRAGQENYGYTF.

This sequence joins TRBV20-1 and TRBJ2-3; D is unclear. Per germline, CDR1 DFQATT and CDR2 SNEGSKA (reference sequence). The length of the CDR3 is 12 residues. The CDR3 DNA reads as TGCAGCGCGGCCCCTAGCACAGATACGCAGTATTTT. Protein product: CSAAPSTDTQYF.

The chain employs TRBV29-1 and TRBJ2-7, with D hard to call. The V and J ends lost 0 bases and 3 bases respectively, with 6 bases between them. The germline V gene encodes CDR1 SQVTM and CDR2 ANQGSEA. CDR3 length: 12 amino acids. This CDR3 is CSVEEGYYEQYF. CDR3 nucleotides: TGCAGCGTTGAAGAGGGGTACTACGAGCAGTACTTC.

The gene calls are TRBV6-1 and TRBJ1-2, with D unclear. CDR1 is MNHNS, CDR2 SASEGT, per germline. V dropped 2 bases and J dropped 2 bases, with 12 bases sitting between them. The CDR3 has 15 residues. The CDR3 nucleotides read TGTGCCAGCAGTGAAAAGGCAGAGCTCAACTATGGCTACACCTTC. Translated: CASSEKAELNYGYTF.

This clonotype has just one count. The chain couples TRBV12-3 or TRBV12-4 to TRBJ1-2, with D unresolved. The CDR3 contains 14 residues. V was trimmed by 7 bases and J by 4 bases, leaving 16 bases between them. CDR3 sequence: CASTPRGWGYGYTF. CDR3 sequence (DNA): TGTGCCAGCACCCCCCGGGGTTGGGGCTATGGCTACACCTTC.

At least ten counts were recorded for this clonotype. V is TRBV6-5 and J is TRBJ2-7, with 10 bases fitting TRBD1. Looked up from germline, CDR1 is MNHEY and CDR2 is SVGAGI. Trimming took 6 bases from V and 7 from J; bases not matched to a gene: 9. There are 14 residues in the CDR3. CDR3 in amino acids: CASRGQGNWGEQYF. The DNA for the CDR3 is TGTGCCAGCAGGGGACAGGGGAATTGGGGTGAGCAGTACTTC.

The chain links TRBV7-2 to TRBJ1-2, with a possible D match to TRBD1 (5 bases). CDR3 length equals 12 residues. V lost 5 bases and J lost 5, with 9 bases in between. Per germline, CDR1 SGHTA and CDR2 FQGNSA. CDR3 nucleotide sequence: TGTGCCAGCAGCCAGAGACAGTATGGCTACACCTTC. This gives the protein CASSQRQYGYTF.

The V call is TRBV5-1, the J call TRBJ2-2, with 8 bases fitting TRBD2. Germline CDR1 reads SGHRS; CDR2 reads YFSETQ. V trimming: 5 bases; J trimming: 8 bases; junction bases outside the gene matches: 11. The CDR3 has 15 amino acids. The CDR3 nucleotides are TGCGCCAGCAGAACCGGGACTAGATCCCCGGGGGAGCTGTTTTTT. Residues: CASRTGTRSPGELFF.

The chain employs TRBV29-1 and TRBJ2-6; the D gene is possibly TRBD1 (6 bases). The V gene lost 4 bases and the J gene lost 2 bases, with 12 bases spanning the gap. Germline values: CDR1 SQVTM, CDR2 ANQGSEA. CDR3 size: 15 residues. CDR3 protein: CSVAPRDTGANVLTF. CDR3 nucleotides: TGCAGCGTTGCGCCCCGGGACACTGGGGCCAACGTCCTGACTTTC.

This clonotype was counted a few times. This chain joins TRBV6-2 or TRBV6-3 and TRBJ2-3; perhaps TRBD1 as D (7 bases). V lost 6 bases and J 3 bases, leaving 19 bases between the germline ends. Germline CDR1 is MNHEY and CDR2 is SVGEGT. This CDR3 comprises 16 residues. CDR3 DNA sequence: TGTGCCAGCAGGGGCGGAGGGGGCAAGTCGACAGATACGCAGTATTTT. Protein product: CASRGGGGKSTDTQYF.

This chain connects TRBV20-1 to TRBJ2-5, with 14 bases lining up with TRBD2. V trimming: 7 bases; J trimming: 5 bases; junction bases outside the gene matches: 6. The CDR3 length is 14 residues. Germline V gene lookup returns CDR1 DFQATT and CDR2 SNEGSKA (reference sequence). CDR3 DNA: TGCAGTGGAGGGACTAGCGGGAGATGGGAGACCCAGTACTTC. It codes for CSGGTSGRWETQYF.

This clonotype was observed many times. The rearrangement joins TRBV11-2 to TRBJ1-1, with a weak D call TRBD1 (6 bases). The germline CDR1 and CDR2 sequences are SGHAT and FQNNGV. The CDR3 extends over 12 amino acids. The V end was cut by 1 base, the J end by 6 bases, with 6 bases between. DNA of the CDR3: TGTGCCAGCAGCTTAGGGGGGCCTGAAGCTTTCTTT. Translation gives CASSLGGPEAFF.